The clone carrying this T cell receptor beta chain appeared a few times. This specimen comes from a study of identical twins. The length of the CDR3 is 15 residues. The J segment lost 1 base and the V segment lost 4 bases, leaving 4 bases of the junction unmatched. Per the germline V gene, CDR1 is SNHLY and CDR2 is FYNNEI. TCRdb itself ran the 5' RACE reads through MiXCR, one entry per CDR3 protein. The sample lists some 460,000 distinct CDR3 sequences; 12% to 15% were seen once. This same sample was also taken into another study, of yellow fever vaccine responses in identical twins.

The sequence was collected from a woman in her late teens or twenties in good health. This chain links TRBV2 with TRBJ2-1; TRBD1 aligns across 7 bases. Sequenced sample: CD4+ T cells sorted from blood. The CDR3 spells CASSADRLSYNEQFF. CDR3 DNA sequence: TGTGCCAGCAGTGCGGACAGGCTATCCTACAATGAGCAGTTCTTC. The full variable domain, rest sourced from reference TRBV2 and TRBJ2-1, is EPEVTQTPSHQVTQMGQEVILRCVPISNHLYFYWYRQILGQKVEFLVSFYNNEISEKSEIFDDQFSVERPDGSNFTLKIRSTKLEDSAMYFCASSADRLSYNEQFFGPGTRLTVL.